This T cell receptor (beta chain) originates from a study of blood T cell repertoires in COVID-19. The assay was immunoSEQ multiplex PCR, and TCRdb's table has in-frame clones only and misses some. The sample has 68,000 or so clones, roughly four fifths seen once; the top ten hold just over 40%. Trimming removed 6 bases at V and 7 bases at J, with 16 bases between. The CDR3 has 13 residues. Germline loops: CDR1 ENHRY, CDR2 SYGVKD. The sequence was collected from a human donor in a cohort sampled during active COVID-19. The specimen was peripheral blood. The chain employs TRBV10-3 and TRBJ2-7, with a weak D call TRBD1 (5 bases). CDR3: CAISPQGLEEQYF. The DNA for the CDR3 is TGTGCCATCAGCCCCCAGGGTTTGGAAGAGCAGTACTTC.